The entry below gives a single TCR beta chain sequence along with its context. TCRdb keeps only in-frame clones here, not all; method: immunoSEQ multiplex PCR. The repertoire holds hundreds of thousands of clones, with about 90% as singletons. These data come from a study of blood T cell repertoires in COVID-19. The germline V gene has CDR1 LGHNA and CDR2 YSLEER. With V trimmed by 4 bases and J by 6 bases, 18 bases remained unmatched. This CDR3 has 18 residues. The chain joins TRBV4-3 to TRBJ2-1; 7 bases agree with TRBD1. This clonotype originated in a woman under 30 who had recovered from COVID-19. Specimen: peripheral blood. The CDR3 DNA reads as TGCGCCAGCAGCCCCAACGACAGGGAAAAAATGGGCTTCAATGAGCAGTTCTTC. Its translation is CASSPNDREKMGFNEQFF.